This TCR beta chain emerged from a study of cytomegalovirus exposure and HLA in healthy donors. Study context: The use of the same platform for the 95 to 150 validation repertoires and the roughly 700 first-cohort repertoires was reported by a later analysis. Overall study findings and caveats: 150 or so TCR beta chains were listed as cytomegalovirus-associated. Generally TCR sequences proved uncommon, though certain public TCRs appeared in numerous donors.

The validation cohort, a group of over a hundred subjects, included the donors and was separate from the roughly 700-subject first cohort. Turning to this clone: The antigen is not known.

Generated by immunoSEQ multiplex PCR, the TCRdb table keeps only in-frame clones and is missing some. Counted here are tens of thousands of clones, 93% occurring once; the ten biggest clones make up around 3.5%. The CDR3 is 15 amino acids. Germline lookup yields CDR1 SGHNT and CDR2 YYREEE (reference sequence). V shed 4 bases and J shed 3 bases, with 17 bases lying between them. This receptor was obtained from a young woman in good health and CMV-seronegative. The genes are TRBV5-4 and TRBJ2-7; perhaps TRBD2 as D (7 bases). Input material: PBMCs. DNA of the CDR3: TGTGCCAGCAGCACCCAAGGGGGGGCGATCTACGAGCAGTACTTC. Protein product: CASSTQGGAIYEQYF. Combining the CDR3 with reference TRBV5-4 and TRBJ2-7 gives the whole variable domain ETGVTQSPTHLIKTRGQQVTLRCSSQSGHNTVSWYQQALGQGPQFIFQYYREEENGRGNFPPRFSGLQFPNYSSELNVNALELDDSALYLCASSTQGGAIYEQYFGPGTRLTVT.